This T cell receptor beta chain was observed in a study of OX40 agonist ivuxolimab in advanced cancers. Sampling times: baseline, cycle 4 day 1, cycle 7 day 1. Findings and caveats of the study: In the expanded peripheral T cells, antigen specificity was never determined. In the 0.1-3.0 mg/kg groups, partial responders showed among the lowest expansion.

Sequenced by immunoSEQ multiplex PCR; TCRdb stores in-frame clones only, minus some. Counted here are 30,000 to 35,000 clones, approximately 80% occurring once; the ten biggest clones make up around 1.5%. Concerning this clone itself: Its antigen is not identified.

The V gene's germline CDR1 is SGHRS and CDR2 YFSETQ. With 1 base removed from V and 3 bases from J, the gap between germline ends came to 8 bases. The CDR3 length is 14 residues. This TCR was recovered from an adult with an advanced solid tumor such as melanoma, head and neck, liver or kidney cancer. This chain links TRBV5-1 with TRBJ2-1; D call uncertain. This specimen was CD4+ or CD8+ T cells sorted from blood, taken in a trial of the OX40 agonist ivuxolimab. DNA for the CDR3: TGCGCCAGCAGCTTGATACCCGGCTACAATGAGCAGTTCTTC. Protein sequence: CASSLIPGYNEQFF.